These 15 T cell receptor beta chains originate from one sample sequenced in a study of cytomegalovirus exposure and HLA in healthy donors. A multiplex PCR was run with 60 Vbeta primers and 13 Jbeta primers. TCRdb's table, derived via immunoSEQ multiplex PCR, lists solely in-frame clones and lacks some. The repertoire holds more than 80,000 clones, with roughly 71% as singletons. The specimen was PBMCs. The receptors come from a man between 50 and 59 years old in good health and CMV-seronegative.

CDR3: CASSLYGLGQNNEQFF. CDR3 in DNA: TGTGCCAGCAGCTTGTATGGACTAGGGCAAAACAATGAGCAGTTCTTC. This chain connects TRBV7-9 to TRBJ2-1; 7 nucleotides agree with TRBD2. The ends lost 3 bases at V and 5 bases at J; junction bases unmatched: 10. Germline V CDR1 and CDR2: SEHNR, FQNEAQ (reference sequence). This CDR3 has 16 residues.

This clone was picked up one time. The V gene is TRBV6-6, the J gene TRBJ1-5; TRBD1 aligns across 11 bases. Germline V CDR1 and CDR2: MNHNY, SVGAGI (reference sequence). The V gene end was trimmed by 6 bases and the J gene end by 4 bases; junction bases not matched to a gene: 2. The CDR3 totals 14 residues. The CDR3 reads CASSGQGANQPQHF. The CDR3 nucleotides are TGTGCCAGCAGCGGACAGGGGGCTAATCAGCCCCAGCATTTT.

The V call is TRBV7-9, the J call TRBJ2-7; 7 positions match TRBD1. The junction had 3 bases not matched to a gene; V was cut back by 4 bases and J by 0 bases. The CDR3 has 14 residues. CDR1 is SEHNR, CDR2 FQNEAQ, per germline (reference sequence). The CDR3: CASSSGTASYEQYF. In DNA form, the CDR3 reads TGTGCCAGCAGCTCCGGGACAGCCTCCTACGAGCAGTACTTC. The full variable domain, rest sourced from reference TRBV7-9 and TRBJ2-7, is DTGVSQNPRHKITKRGQNVTFRCDPISEHNRLYWYRQTLGQGPEFLTYFQNEAQLEKSRLLSDRFSAERPKGSFSTLEIQRTEQGDSAMYLCASSSGTASYEQYFGPGTRLTVT.

This rearrangement joins TRBV29-1 to TRBJ2-4; 9 nucleotides agree with TRBD1. From germline, CDR1 is SQVTM and CDR2 ANQGSEA. V lost 3 bases, J lost 15 bases, and 6 bases stayed unmatched. The CDR3 contains 11 residues. The CDR3 reads CSVERTGALYF. DNA of the CDR3: TGCAGCGTTGAGCGGACAGGGGCTTTGTACTTC.

The chain joins TRBV5-1 to TRBJ1-5; D is perhaps TRBD1 (6 bases). The germline CDR1 and CDR2 sequences are SGHRS and YFSETQ. The CDR3 covers 13 residues. Trimming stripped 4 bases from V and 7 bases from J, with 12 bases between. In DNA form, the CDR3 reads TGCGCCAGCAGCCTCGTTCAGGGGCAGCCCCAGCATTTT. This translates into CASSLVQGQPQHF.

The rearrangement joins TRBV4-2 to TRBJ1-5; perhaps TRBD1 as D (6 bases). This CDR3 has 16 residues. Between the trimmed V and J ends, which lost 0 bases and 1 base, there was a span of 10 bases. Germline values: CDR1 LGHNA, CDR2 YNFKEQ. As DNA, the CDR3 is TGTGCCAGCAGCCAAGAGGTAGGGGGAAGCAATCAGCCCCAGCATTTT. Amino acid sequence: CASSQEVGGSNQPQHF.

The V gene is TRBV10-3, the J gene TRBJ2-5; TRBD2 agrees at 8 bases. Germline V lookup: CDR1 ENHRY, CDR2 SYGVKD. The trim removed 3 bases at V and 5 bases at J, leaving 5 bases unmatched. The CDR3 covers 14 residues. The CDR3 nucleotides read TGTGCCATCAGTGAAAGCGGGGGAGGGGAGACCCAGTACTTC. Protein product: CAISESGGGETQYF.

The genes are TRBV6-6 and TRBJ2-7; TRBD2 aligns across 10 bases. The V segment lost 4 bases and the J segment 3 bases; nucleotides outside the gene matches: 9. This CDR3 is built from 16 residues. Germline values: CDR1 MNHNY, CDR2 SVGAGI (reference sequence). The CDR3 bases are TGTGCCAGCAGTTTCGCGTCGTCTAGCGGGAGCTACGAGCAGTACTTC. As protein: CASSFASSSGSYEQYF.

V is TRBV6-5 and J is TRBJ1-1; the D gene is possibly TRBD1 (6 bases). Per germline, CDR1 MNHEY and CDR2 SVGAGI. CDR3 size: 12 residues. V lost 5 bases, J lost 10 bases, and 14 bases lay in between. In nucleotides, the CDR3 is TGTGCCAGCAGTACAGACAGGAGTACAGCTTTCTTT. Its translation is CASSTDRSTAFF.

The rearrangement uses TRBV29-1 and TRBJ2-7, with 8 bases matching TRBD2. Germline trimming cut 7 bases from V and 3 bases from J; bases unmatched to any gene: 11. CDR1 SQVTM and CDR2 ANQGSEA come from the germline V gene. The length of the CDR3 is 14 residues. CDR3 residues: CSGRTSGSYYEQYV. The DNA of the CDR3 is TGCAGCGGCCGCACTAGCGGCTCCTACTACGAGCAGTACGTC.

The J gene is TRBJ2-5, the V gene TRBV29-1; the D is unclear. CDR1 and CDR2 (germline): SQVTM, ANQGSEA. The CDR3 extends over 10 amino acids. V was clipped by 5 bases and J by 5 bases, with 6 bases between them. The CDR3 region has the DNA TGCAGCGTTCGGTTTGAGACCCAGTACTTC. It is translated as CSVRFETQYF.

This clone was counted a few times. The genes are TRBV5-4 and TRBJ2-3; TRBD2 is a possible D gene (6 bases). This CDR3 comprises 14 residues. Germline CDR1 reads SGHNT; CDR2 reads YYREEE (reference sequence). Between the trimmed V and J ends, which lost 1 base and 4 bases, there was a span of 10 bases. DNA of the CDR3: TGTGCCAGCAGCTTGAGGCCGGGGGCAGATACGCAGTATTTT. Protein product: CASSLRPGADTQYF. The full variable domain, in which reference TRBV5-4 and TRBJ2-3 provide the parts outside the CDR3, is ETGVTQSPTHLIKTRGQQVTLRCSSQSGHNTVSWYQQALGQGPQFIFQYYREEENGRGNFPPRFSGLQFPNYSSELNVNALELDDSALYLCASSLRPGADTQYFGPGTRLTVL.

The chain has TRBV5-1 and TRBJ1-1; a possible D gene is TRBD1 (5 bases). The CDR3 runs to 14 residues. CDR1 SGHRS and CDR2 YFSETQ come from the germline V gene. The V gene lost 4 bases and the J gene lost 1 base, with 11 bases spanning the gap. The CDR3 spells CASSRPQGNTEAFF. Written as DNA, the CDR3 is TGCGCCAGCAGCCGACCCCAGGGGAACACTGAAGCTTTCTTT. Supplemented by reference TRBV5-1 and TRBJ1-1, the full variable domain reads KAGVTQTPRYLIKTRGQQVTLSCSPISGHRSVSWYQQTPGQGLQFLFEYFSETQRNKGNFPGRFSGRQFSNSRSEMNVSTLELGDSALYLCASSRPQGNTEAFFGQGTRLTVV.

The rearrangement links TRBV19 to TRBJ1-1, with a tentative D call TRBD1 (6 bases). The CDR3 has 17 amino acids. V shed 0 bases and J shed 1 base, with 15 bases lying between them. Germline V lookup: CDR1 LNHDA, CDR2 SQIVND (reference sequence). The chain's CDR3 is CASSIDSGGGGNTEAFF. CDR3 nucleotides: TGTGCCAGTAGTATAGACTCCGGGGGAGGGGGGAACACTGAAGCTTTCTTT.

A word on this clone: Germline and junction disagree at one end, which may indicate a read error. Additional DNA sequences in this sample encode the identical CDR3. V usage is TRBV30 and J usage is TRBJ1-2, with no clear D. The CDR3 spans 12 residues. Germline V gene sequence: CDR1 GTSNPN, CDR2 SVGIG (reference sequence). This CDR3 is CAWSVTDYGYTF. CDR3 nucleotides: TGTGCCTGGAGTGTTACCGACTACGGCTACACCTTC.